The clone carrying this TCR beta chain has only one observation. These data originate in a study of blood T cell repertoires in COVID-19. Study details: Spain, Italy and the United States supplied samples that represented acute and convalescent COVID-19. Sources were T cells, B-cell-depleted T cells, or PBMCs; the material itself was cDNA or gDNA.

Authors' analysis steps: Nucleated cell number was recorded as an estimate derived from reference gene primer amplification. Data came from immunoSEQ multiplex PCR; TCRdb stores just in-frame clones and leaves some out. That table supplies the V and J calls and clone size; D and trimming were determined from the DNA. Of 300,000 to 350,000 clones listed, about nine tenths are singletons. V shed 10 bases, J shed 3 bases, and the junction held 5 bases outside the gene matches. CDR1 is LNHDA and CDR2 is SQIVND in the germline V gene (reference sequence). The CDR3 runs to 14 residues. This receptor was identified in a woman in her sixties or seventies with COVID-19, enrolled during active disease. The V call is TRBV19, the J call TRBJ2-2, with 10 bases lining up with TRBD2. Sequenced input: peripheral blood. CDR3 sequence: CATRLAGDTGELFF. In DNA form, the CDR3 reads TGTGCCACTCGCCTAGCGGGGGACACCGGGGAGCTGTTTTTT.